The source of this T cell receptor beta chain is a study of blood T cell repertoires in COVID-19. About the research overall: From T cells, B-cell-depleted T cells, or PBMCs came the material, which was cDNA or gDNA.

Profiling relied on immunoSEQ multiplex PCR, and the TCRdb table lists in-frame clones only, not all of them. Seen here are some 250,000 clones, 80% to 90% observed once, and the top ten hold about 16%. The germline gives CDR1 LNHDA, CDR2 SQIVND (reference sequence). This CDR3 has 14 amino acids. Between the trimmed V and J ends, which lost 4 bases and 0 bases, there was a span of 9 bases. This clone was detected once. The sample holds other DNA sequences that translate to the same CDR3. The sequence was obtained from a man aged 18 to 35 who had recovered from COVID-19. Material: PBMCs or T cells enriched from blood (not recorded which). This rearrangement joins TRBV19 to TRBJ2-5, with D perhaps matching TRBD2 (5 bases). CDR3 region: CASSRTRDQETQYF. In DNA form, the CDR3 reads TGTGCCAGTAGTAGGACGCGGGACCAAGAGACCCAGTACTTC.